This TCR beta chain originates from a study of control samples from healthy donors and cancer patients. V lost 1 base and J 3 bases, leaving 10 bases between the germline ends. The CDR3 spans 15 residues. CDR1 and CDR2 (germline): SGHDT, YYEEEE. Assay used: immunoSEQ multiplex PCR; TCRdb lists only in-frame clones, some missing. This table has around 170,000 clones, around 90% appearing once. This sequence joins TRBV5-6 and TRBJ1-4; possible D gene TRBD1, 5 bases. Sequenced sample: blood. This clonotype was obtained from a woman aged 45-65 years in good health. CDR3 DNA sequence: TGTGCCAGCAGCTTGACGGCAGGGTCTAATGAAAAACTGTTTTTT. Translating it yields CASSLTAGSNEKLFF.